This T cell receptor beta chain was found in a study of T cell responses to AZD1222 COVID-19 vaccine. Turning to the study itself: Analysis merged second doses at about 4 or about 12 weeks.

Comment on this clone: Its matching antigen is unknown.

Method: immunoSEQ multiplex PCR; TCRdb's copy keeps in-frame clones and lacks some. The sample records some 97,000 clones, roughly 89% being singletons. Germline values: CDR1 SGHRS, CDR2 YFSETQ. V shed 5 bases, J shed 6 bases, and the junction held 6 bases outside the gene matches. The CDR3 length is 16 residues. General study points: The study reported that nearly half of spike-specific TCRs target unmutated variant regions. Among the donors, most were white British and more were female, and clonal diversity was possibly underestimated.

The sequence came from an adult in good health. The specimen was peripheral blood, collected on day 0 of AZD1222 vaccination. V and J are TRBV5-1 and TRBJ2-3; 16 bases match TRBD2. The chain's CDR3 is CASSPGTSGGADTQYF. CDR3 DNA: TGCGCCAGCAGTCCCGGGACTAGCGGGGGGGCCGATACGCAGTATTTT. Drawing the rest from reference TRBV5-1 and TRBJ2-3, the complete variable domain is KAGVTQTPRYLIKTRGQQVTLSCSPISGHRSVSWYQQTPGQGLQFLFEYFSETQRNKGNFPGRFSGRQFSNSRSEMNVSTLELGDSALYLCASSPGTSGGADTQYFGPGTRLTVL.